Shown below are 16 T cell receptor beta chains from a single sample sequenced in a study of CXCR3-negative and CXCR3-positive naive CD8 T cells (dated by TCRdb to about 2019). Sequencing was performed on a NextSeq 550. The Human TCR Profiling Kit (MiLaboratory) was used to make UMI-labeled 5' RACE TRB cDNA libraries. TCRdb reprocessed the reads and provides one entry for every CDR3 protein sequence; no DNA is given. This sample's clone table shows about 45,000 distinct CDR3 sequences. Of the sample, 2.5% is held by the ten largest clones. The sequenced material came from naive CXCR3- CD8+ T cells from blood. Interpreted using the paper, the cell subset or site label stands for: CD45RO-CCR7+CD27+CD95- naive CD8+ T cells lacking CXCR3 (TNR3-). Receptors were obtained from a human donor in good health. Some clones in this sample may be carry-over from other donors' samples.

The chain carries TRBV20-1 and TRBJ2-3; the TCRdb call, TRBD2, lacks DNA for checking. CDR1 DFQATT and CDR2 SNEGSKA come from the germline V gene (reference sequence). This CDR3 has 15 amino acids. CDR3 protein: CSAKAGVGLSDTQYF.

V gene TRBV29-1 combines with J gene TRBJ1-1; the D gene TCRdb calls, TRBD1, cannot be checked with no DNA. Germline V gene data show CDR1 as SQVTM and CDR2 as ANQGSEA. This CDR3 contains 13 residues. CDR3 region: CSARTGENTEAFF.

The gene calls are TRBV5-1 and TRBJ2-4; the D gene TCRdb calls, TRBD1, cannot be checked with no DNA. The CDR3 contains 11 residues. Germline V lookup: CDR1 SGHRS, CDR2 YFSETQ. The CDR3 spells CASSSGQIQYF.

The chain is built from TRBV7-3 and TRBJ2-5; no DNA is available, so the TRBD2 call from TCRdb remains unchecked. The CDR3 extends over 11 amino acids. The germline V gene encodes CDR1 SGHTA and CDR2 FQGTGA. CDR3 protein: CASMKRGEVNF. The complete variable domain, with remaining parts taken from reference TRBV7-3 and TRBJ2-5, reads GAGVSQTPSNKVTEKGKYVELRCDPISGHTALYWYRQSLGQGPEFLIYFQGTGAADDSGLPNDRFFAVRPEGSVSTLKIQRTERGDSAVYLCASMKRGEVNFGPGTRLLVL.

The gene calls are TRBV28 and TRBJ2-5; TCRdb calls TRBD2, which cannot be checked without DNA. Germline CDR1 is MDHEN and CDR2 is SYDVKM. The CDR3 extends over 17 amino acids. CDR3 residues: CASSYRDLLYRAETQYF.

This chain links TRBV5-1 with TRBJ2-7. The CDR3 is 14 residues long. CDR1 is SGHRS and CDR2 is YFSETQ in the germline V gene. The CDR3 is CASSARQVGYEQYF.

The chain is built from TRBV20-1 and TRBJ2-7; the D call of TRBD2 rests on TCRdb alone, since no DNA is present to check it. CDR3 length equals 14 residues. CDR1 and CDR2 from the germline V gene are DFQATT and SNEGSKA (reference sequence). The CDR3 loop is CSATSGASSYEQYF.

Considering frequency, this clonotype is medium-sized (0.01 to 0.1%). The chain recombines TRBV6-5 with TRBJ2-1. CDR1 is MNHEY, CDR2 SVGAGI, per germline. The CDR3 loop spans 17 amino acids. CDR3 in amino acids: CASSYLVRLPSYNEQFF.

This chain connects TRBV9 to TRBJ1-5. The CDR3 spans 15 residues. CDR1 and CDR2 from the germline V gene are SGDLS and YYNGEE. The CDR3 region is CASSVGSARNQPQHF.

The chain is built from TRBV7-3 and TRBJ2-1; TCRdb outputs TRBD1, but without DNA this stays unchecked. Per germline, CDR1 SGHTA and CDR2 FQGTGA. The CDR3 has 14 residues. CDR3 in amino acids: CASSPWDSDNEQFF.

V usage is TRBV14 and J usage is TRBJ2-3; there is no DNA to check the TCRdb D call of TRBD1. CDR1 is SGHDN, CDR2 FVKESK, per germline. The CDR3 has 19 amino acids. The CDR3 loop reads CASSQEPGRFQFSTDTQYF.

This chain uses TRBV12-3 or TRBV12-4 with TRBJ1-1; TCRdb's assignment of TRBD1 cannot be checked, as there is no DNA. The CDR3 length is 16 residues. CDR3 loop: CASTPEMGDRDFTAFF.

The chain combines TRBV6-2 or TRBV6-3 with TRBJ2-1; the TRBD2 assignment by TCRdb is unverifiable without DNA. Germline V lookup: CDR1 MNHEY, CDR2 SVGEGT. The CDR3 covers 16 residues. CDR3 sequence: CASSYGTSGGAVEQFF.

The J gene is TRBJ2-1, the V gene TRBV29-1; no DNA is available, so the TRBD1 call from TCRdb remains unchecked. Per germline, CDR1 SQVTM and CDR2 ANQGSEA. This CDR3 contains 14 residues. The CDR3: CSVPGGATYNEQFF.

V usage is TRBV28 and J usage is TRBJ2-1; the D call of TRBD1 rests on TCRdb alone, since no DNA is present to check it. The CDR3 extends over 16 amino acids. Per germline, CDR1 MDHEN and CDR2 SYDVKM. The CDR3 region is CASSSAAGPLYNEQFF.

The chain is built from TRBV23-1 and TRBJ2-2. TRBV23-1 is labeled an ORF, and its function is uncertain. The CDR3 extends over 15 amino acids. The CDR3: CASSQCQIFIGELFF.